The present entry profiles one TCR beta chain with its context. Its antigen is still unknown. Patients with stable or active relapsing-remitting disease, all of them treatment-naive, made up the multiple sclerosis controls. TEMRA cells were FACS-enriched, and CD8+ and CD4+ T cells were isolated negatively. Germline assignment: CDR1 LNHDA and CDR2 SQIVND (reference sequence). The CDR3 covers 13 residues. Deletions cut 6 bases from V and 4 bases from J, with 9 bases between. These data come from a study of CD8 T cells in Susac syndrome. Findings and limits, study-wide: It was acknowledged in the study that the number of individuals who were included in its TCR sequencing and HLA analysis was relatively small.

Random hexamers were used to reverse transcribe about 0.5 to 1 ug of RNA. The immunoSEQ assay covered 54 Vbeta and 13 Jbeta segments for CDR3. TCRdb reanalysed the immunoSEQ multiplex PCR reads using MiXCR and keeps one entry per CDR3 protein. The top ten hold 0.095% to 0.14% of the sample, which has around 280,000 distinct CDR3 sequences, approximately 84% seen once. Sequenced input: CD8+ T cells from PBMCs. The clonotype originates from a human donor with multiple sclerosis. This chain links TRBV19 with TRBJ1-4; D perhaps matches TRBD1 (5 bases). The CDR3 here is CASRSGGNEKLFF. CDR3 nucleotides: TGTGCCAGTAGATCGGGGGGTAATGAAAAACTGTTTTTT.